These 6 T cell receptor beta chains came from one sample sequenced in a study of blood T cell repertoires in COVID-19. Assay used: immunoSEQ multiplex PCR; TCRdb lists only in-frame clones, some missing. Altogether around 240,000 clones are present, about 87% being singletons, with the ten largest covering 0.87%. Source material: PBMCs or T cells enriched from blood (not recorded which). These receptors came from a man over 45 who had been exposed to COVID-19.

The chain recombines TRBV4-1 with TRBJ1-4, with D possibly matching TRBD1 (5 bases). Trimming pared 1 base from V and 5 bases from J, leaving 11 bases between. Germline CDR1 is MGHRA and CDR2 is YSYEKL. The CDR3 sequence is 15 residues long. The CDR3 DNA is TGCGCCAGCAGCCAAGGCGCGACAGTGAATGAAAAACTGTTTTTT. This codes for CASSQGATVNEKLFF.

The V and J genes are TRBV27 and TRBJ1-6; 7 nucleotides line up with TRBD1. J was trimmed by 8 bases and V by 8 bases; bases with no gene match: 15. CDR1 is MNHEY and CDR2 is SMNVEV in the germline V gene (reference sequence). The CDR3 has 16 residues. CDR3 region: CASRITDRDRDSPLHF. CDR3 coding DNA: TGTGCCAGCCGGATTACCGACAGGGACCGGGATTCACCCCTCCACTTT.

The CDR3 coding sequence is TGTGCCAGCAGCTCCCGAGCGGGAGGTGGAGAGACCCAGTACTTC. Its protein is CASSSRAGGGETQYF. The chain carries TRBV7-3 and TRBJ2-5, with TRBD2 matching 9 bases. Germline-derived CDR1 and CDR2 are SGHTA and FQGTGA. V shed 4 bases, J shed 4 bases, and the junction held 7 bases outside the gene matches. CDR3 length equals 15 residues.

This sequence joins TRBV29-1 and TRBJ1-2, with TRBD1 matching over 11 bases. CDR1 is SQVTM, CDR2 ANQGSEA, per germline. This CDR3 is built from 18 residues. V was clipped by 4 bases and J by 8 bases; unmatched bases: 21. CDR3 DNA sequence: TGCAGCGTTGGCGAAAGGAAATTATCTGGACAGGGGGCTGGGGGCTACACCTTC. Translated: CSVGERKLSGQGAGGYTF.

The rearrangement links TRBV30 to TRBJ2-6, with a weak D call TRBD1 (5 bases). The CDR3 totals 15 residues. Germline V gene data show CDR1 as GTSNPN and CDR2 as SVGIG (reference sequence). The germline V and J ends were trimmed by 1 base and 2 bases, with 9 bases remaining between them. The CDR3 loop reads CAWSGLGPGANVLTF. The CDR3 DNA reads TGTGCCTGGAGTGGTTTGGGGCCTGGGGCCAACGTCCTGACTTTC.

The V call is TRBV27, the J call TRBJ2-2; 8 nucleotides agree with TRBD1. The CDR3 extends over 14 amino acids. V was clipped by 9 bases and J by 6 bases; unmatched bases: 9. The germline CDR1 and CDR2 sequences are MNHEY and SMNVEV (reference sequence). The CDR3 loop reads CASSQGAAPGELFF. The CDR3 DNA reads TGTGCCAGTTCCCAGGGGGCAGCCCCCGGGGAGCTGTTTTTT.